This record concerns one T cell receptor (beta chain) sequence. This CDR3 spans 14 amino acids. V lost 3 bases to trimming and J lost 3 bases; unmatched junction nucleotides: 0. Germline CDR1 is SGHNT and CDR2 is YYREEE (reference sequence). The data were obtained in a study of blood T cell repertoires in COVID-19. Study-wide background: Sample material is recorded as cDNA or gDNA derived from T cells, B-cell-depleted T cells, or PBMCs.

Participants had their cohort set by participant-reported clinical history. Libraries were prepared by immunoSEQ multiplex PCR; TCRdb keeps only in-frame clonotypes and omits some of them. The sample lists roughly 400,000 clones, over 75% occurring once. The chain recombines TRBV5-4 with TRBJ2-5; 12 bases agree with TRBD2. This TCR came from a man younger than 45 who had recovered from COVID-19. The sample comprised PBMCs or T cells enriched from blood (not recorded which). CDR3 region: CASSWTSGKETQYF. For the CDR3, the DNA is TGTGCCAGCAGCTGGACTAGCGGGAAAGAGACCCAGTACTTC.